These 32 T cell receptor beta chains were sequenced from one sample in a study of cytomegalovirus exposure and HLA in healthy donors. PCR primers comprised 60 Vbeta and 13 Jbeta primers. Here immunoSEQ multiplex PCR was the method, and the copy in TCRdb shows in-frame clones only, minus some. There are more than 100,000 clones in the sample; approximately 79% occur only once, and around 0.99% lies in the top ten. Source material: PBMCs. The source of these receptors is a male donor in good health and CMV-seronegative.

As DNA, the CDR3 is TGTGCCAGCTCATCGGACATCGCAGATACGCAGTATTTT. This sequence encodes CASSSDIADTQYF. This sequence joins TRBV18 and TRBJ2-3; D perhaps matches TRBD1 (5 bases). The germline V and J ends were trimmed by 5 bases and 4 bases, with 10 bases remaining between them. The CDR3 contains 13 residues. CDR1 and CDR2 from the germline V gene are KGHSH and LQKENI.

The rearrangement joins TRBV29-1 to TRBJ1-5; D might be TRBD1 (6 bases). The CDR3 runs 13 residues. Germline-derived CDR1 and CDR2 are SQVTM and ANQGSEA. V was cut by 6 bases and J by 5 bases, with 14 bases left in between. The CDR3 region is CSVLGGGDQPQHF. CDR3 nucleotide sequence: TGCAGCGTCCTAGGGGGGGGAGATCAGCCCCAGCATTTT.

V is TRBV19 and J is TRBJ2-5; TRBD2 matches 16 bases. The CDR3 is made up of 18 amino acids. From germline, CDR1 is LNHDA and CDR2 SQIVND (reference sequence). The V and J ends lost 4 bases and 2 bases, in that order; junction bases with no gene match: 7. The CDR3 here is CASSTTGTSGGGQETQYF. The CDR3 coding sequence is TGTGCCAGTAGTACAACCGGGACTAGCGGGGGGGGACAAGAGACCCAGTACTTC.

The V call is TRBV27, the J call TRBJ1-2; 7 bases are shared with TRBD1. Trimming took 0 bases from V and 7 from J; bases not matched to a gene: 14. The CDR3 loop spans 17 amino acids. From germline, CDR1 is MNHEY and CDR2 SMNVEV (reference sequence). CDR3 residues: CASSLSTPDRAPSGYTF. The CDR3 DNA sequence: TGTGCCAGCAGTTTATCAACGCCCGACAGGGCCCCTTCTGGCTACACCTTC.

The J gene is TRBJ1-1, the V gene TRBV19, with D tentatively TRBD1 (5 bases). This CDR3 is 14 amino acids long. Germline V gene sequence: CDR1 LNHDA, CDR2 SQIVND (reference sequence). Trimming pared 1 base from V and 5 bases from J, leaving 11 bases between. The CDR3 reads CASSIVGGGTEAFF. Here the CDR3 DNA reads TGTGCCAGTAGTATAGTTGGGGGAGGGACTGAAGCTTTCTTT.

This chain connects TRBV7-9 to TRBJ2-3, with 8 nucleotides matching TRBD1. The CDR3 sequence is 16 residues long. With V trimmed by 5 bases and J by 5 bases, 12 bases remained unmatched. Germline V CDR1 and CDR2: SEHNR, FQNEAQ (reference sequence). The CDR3 DNA sequence: TGTGCCAGCAGCCTGAGGCGGGCAGGGGGCAAAGATACGCAGTATTTT. This sequence encodes CASSLRRAGGKDTQYF.

V usage is TRBV4-3 and J usage is TRBJ2-1, with a possible D match to TRBD2 (6 bases). The CDR3 contains 14 residues. Trimming stripped 0 bases from V and 8 bases from J, with 11 bases between. Germline lookup yields CDR1 LGHNA and CDR2 YSLEER. The CDR3 here is CASSQDRGWDEQFF. The CDR3 DNA is TGCGCCAGCAGCCAAGATCGGGGGTGGGATGAGCAGTTCTTC.

The gene calls are TRBV30 and TRBJ2-7; TRBD1 matches at 10 bases. V shed 0 bases and J 5 bases; nucleotides not matched to a gene: 4. Germline V gene data show CDR1 as GTSNPN and CDR2 as SVGIG (reference sequence). This CDR3 region has 14 residues. For the CDR3, the DNA is TGTGCCTGGAGTGTGGGGACAGGGGCAAACGAGCAGTACTTC. This sequence encodes CAWSVGTGANEQYF. The variable domain in full, completed from reference TRBV30 and TRBJ2-7, reads SQTIHQWPATLVQPVGSPLSLECTVEGTSNPNLYWYRQAAGRGLQLLFYSVGIGQISSEVPQNLSASRPQDRQFILSSKKLLLSDSGFYLCAWSVGTGANEQYFGPGTRLTVT.

The CDR3 DNA reads as TGCGCCAGCAGCCGAGGGACAGGCCGCACAGATACGCAGTATTTT. This sequence encodes CASSRGTGRTDTQYF. V is TRBV5-1 and J is TRBJ2-3, with 8 nucleotides matching TRBD1. The CDR3 loop spans 15 amino acids. J gave up 1 base and V 4 bases, and 5 bases lay outside the gene matches. Germline values: CDR1 SGHRS, CDR2 YFSETQ.

The chain is built from TRBV19 and TRBJ1-5, with D hard to call. V was cut by 5 bases and J by 2 bases, with 13 bases left in between. CDR1 LNHDA and CDR2 SQIVND come from the germline V gene (reference sequence). The CDR3 sequence is 15 residues long. The DNA of the CDR3 is TGTGCCAGTAGTTCCCGACTGGAAGGCAATCAGCCCCAGCATTTT. Protein: CASSSRLEGNQPQHF.

The rearrangement links TRBV30 to TRBJ1-2; D remains unclear. Per germline, CDR1 GTSNPN and CDR2 SVGIG (reference sequence). The CDR3 length is 14 residues. V was shortened by 6 bases and J by 7 bases, with 21 bases between the two germline ends. The CDR3 loop reads CACTLGASLSGYTF. The CDR3 nucleotides are TGTGCCTGCACCCTCGGAGCGTCCCTAAGTGGCTACACCTTC. The variable domain in full, completed from reference TRBV30 and TRBJ1-2, reads SQTIHQWPATLVQPVGSPLSLECTVEGTSNPNLYWYRQAAGRGLQLLFYSVGIGQISSEVPQNLSASRPQDRQFILSSKKLLLSDSGFYLCACTLGASLSGYTFGSGTRLTVV.

This clone was observed a single time. The CDR3, as DNA: TGTGCCAGCAGCCAAGAAGATGAAGCGGGGGGGCCTTACTACGAGCAGTACTTC. Translated: CASSQEDEAGGPYYEQYF. The V call is TRBV4-2, the J call TRBJ2-7; 10 bases are shared with TRBD2. Germline values: CDR1 LGHNA, CDR2 YNFKEQ. V gave up 0 bases and J gave up 3 bases; unmatched junction bases: 11. CDR3 size: 18 residues.

Points on this clone: This specimen includes other DNA sequences encoding the same CDR3. For the CDR3, the DNA is TGTGCCACCAGTACGGCGGGGGGAGATCAGCCCCAGCATTTT. Amino acids: CATSTAGGDQPQHF. V is TRBV15 and J is TRBJ1-5, with a possible D match to TRBD1 (5 bases). Trimming left V 6 bases short and J 5 bases short, with 14 bases between. The CDR3 is made up of 14 amino acids. Germline CDR1 is LNHNV and CDR2 is YYDKDF (reference sequence).

This clone was found a few times. This chain connects TRBV30 to TRBJ2-1; TRBD2 aligns across 7 bases. With 8 bases clipped from V and 1 base from J, the junction kept 8 bases outside the gene matches. Germline CDR1 and CDR2: GTSNPN and SVGIG (reference sequence). The CDR3 has 14 amino acids. The CDR3 is CAGGRDGSYNEQFF. DNA for the CDR3: TGTGCCGGGGGGAGGGACGGTTCCTACAATGAGCAGTTCTTC.

This clone was seen once. The rearrangement joins TRBV29-1 to TRBJ2-5; maybe TRBD2 (5 bases). This CDR3 has 12 amino acids. Germline assignment: CDR1 SQVTM and CDR2 ANQGSEA. V was pared by 6 bases and J by 2 bases, with 10 bases between. The CDR3 protein is CSVAGQQETQYF. The CDR3 region has the DNA TGCAGCGTCGCGGGTCAGCAAGAGACCCAGTACTTC. The full variable domain, rest sourced from reference TRBV29-1 and TRBJ2-5, is SAVISQKPSRDICQRGTSLTIQCQVDSQVTMMFWYRQQPGQSLTLIATANQGSEATYESGFVIDKFPISRPNLTFSTLTVSNMSPEDSSIYLCSVAGQQETQYFGPGTRLLVL.

The genes are TRBV10-3 and TRBJ2-7; 10 nucleotides line up with TRBD1. From germline, CDR1 is ENHRY and CDR2 SYGVKD. V dropped 3 bases and J dropped 5; count of bases not matched to a gene: 7. The CDR3 is 15 residues long. The CDR3 DNA sequence: TGTGCCATCAGTGATCGGGACAGGGGAATCGACGAGCAGTACTTC. Translating gives CAISDRDRGIDEQYF.

This chain links TRBV5-8 with TRBJ2-7; TRBD1 agrees at 10 bases. The CDR3 sequence is 16 residues long. Trimming cost V 0 bases and J 3 bases; bases outside gene matches: 6. CDR1 SGHTS and CDR2 YDEGEE come from the germline V gene. Here the CDR3 reads CASSLGIGQGGYEQYF. DNA of the CDR3: TGTGCCAGCAGCTTGGGTATCGGACAGGGGGGCTACGAGCAGTACTTC. Supplemented by reference TRBV5-8 and TRBJ2-7, the full variable domain reads EAGVTQSPTHLIKTRGQQATLRCSPISGHTSVYWYQQALGLGLQFLLWYDEGEERNRGNFPPRFSGRQFPNYSSELNVNALELEDSALYLCASSLGIGQGGYEQYFGPGTRLTVT.

The chain recombines TRBV12-5 with TRBJ2-2; 8 bases are shared with TRBD1. CDR1 and CDR2 from the germline V gene are LGHNT and FRNRAP. This CDR3 comprises 18 residues. With V trimmed by 4 bases and J by 0 bases, 10 bases remained unmatched. In DNA, the CDR3 is TGTGCTAGTGGTTGGGGTGACAGGGGAAGATCGAACACCGGGGAGCTGTTTTTT. It encodes CASGWGDRGRSNTGELFF.

The chain has TRBV7-2 and TRBJ1-5; unclear D gene. V was clipped by 5 bases and J by 1 base, with 12 bases between them. Per the germline V gene, CDR1 is SGHTA and CDR2 is FQGNSA. The CDR3 consists of 15 residues. Written as DNA, the CDR3 is TGTGCCAGCAGCCCAAACGGACTGAGCAATCAGCCCCAGCATTTT. Translated, it gives CASSPNGLSNQPQHF.

The V and J genes are TRBV30 and TRBJ2-2; D remains ambiguous. The germline V gene encodes CDR1 GTSNPN and CDR2 SVGIG (reference sequence). The CDR3 has 14 amino acids. V gave up 1 base and J gave up 1 base, with 7 bases separating them. Written as DNA, the CDR3 is TGTGCCTGGAGTGACCAGTTGAACACCGGGGAGCTGTTTTTT. It codes for CAWSDQLNTGELFF.

The chain combines TRBV11-2 with TRBJ1-2; tentatively, D is TRBD1 (6 bases). With 7 bases removed from V and 0 bases from J, the gap between germline ends came to 24 bases. The CDR3 extends over 18 amino acids. Germline CDR1 SGHAT, CDR2 FQNNGV. The CDR3 DNA sequence: TGTGCCAGCAACGACGCGGGGGCCGGAGGAGATTCTAACTATGGCTACACCTTC. Amino acid sequence: CASNDAGAGGDSNYGYTF.

The chain couples TRBV6-5 to TRBJ2-7; 9 bases align to TRBD1. CDR3 length equals 14 residues. Germline V gene lookup returns CDR1 MNHEY and CDR2 SVGAGI. V gave up 5 bases and J gave up 2 bases; unmatched junction bases: 4. This chain's CDR3 is CASSKQGAAYEQYF. As DNA, the CDR3 is TGTGCCAGCAGTAAACAGGGGGCAGCCTACGAGCAGTACTTC.

The chain recombines TRBV30 with TRBJ1-2; tentative D call: TRBD1 (5 bases). Trimming left V 3 bases short and J 8 bases short, with 25 bases between. Looked up from germline, CDR1 is GTSNPN and CDR2 is SVGIG (reference sequence). The CDR3 totals 16 residues. CDR3 bases: TGTGCCTGGAGCCCCATGGGGGGTATGGCCATTCGAGGCTACACCTTC. This gives the protein CAWSPMGGMAIRGYTF.

This clone came up once. This chain uses TRBV9 with TRBJ2-3; TRBD2 aligns across 7 bases. V was pared by 3 bases and J by 1 base, with 5 bases of the junction left unmatched. CDR1 SGDLS and CDR2 YYNGEE come from the germline V gene. The length of the CDR3 is 15 residues. CDR3 DNA sequence: TGTGCCAGCAGCGGGGGGACTATTCGCACAGATACGCAGTATTTT. As protein: CASSGGTIRTDTQYF.

This chain joins TRBV6-1 and TRBJ1-2; 9 bases map to TRBD1. Germline CDR1 MNHNS, CDR2 SASEGT. V shed 8 bases and J 5 bases; nucleotides not matched to a gene: 6. The CDR3 loop spans 13 amino acids. The chain's CDR3 is CASEDRGGYGYTF. In nucleotides, the CDR3 is TGTGCCAGCGAGGACAGGGGCGGGTATGGCTACACCTTC.

This chain joins TRBV5-4 and TRBJ2-5; D ambiguous. The V gene lost 4 bases and the J gene lost 3 bases, with 16 bases spanning the gap. The CDR3 extends over 15 amino acids. Germline V gene sequence: CDR1 SGHNT, CDR2 YYREEE (reference sequence). The CDR3 sequence: CASSPGRQEEETQYF. CDR3 sequence (DNA): TGTGCCAGCAGCCCCGGCCGGCAGGAAGAAGAGACCCAGTACTTC.

V is TRBV9 and J is TRBJ2-5; 8 bases align to TRBD2. The CDR3 covers 13 residues. V trimming: 4 bases; J trimming: 5 bases; junction bases outside the gene matches: 4. Germline CDR1 is SGDLS and CDR2 is YYNGEE. CDR3 in amino acids: CASSPGGLETQYF. The CDR3 DNA reads TGTGCCAGCAGCCCGGGGGGGTTGGAGACCCAGTACTTC.

The chain links TRBV5-8 to TRBJ1-5, with 9 bases that match TRBD1. With V trimmed by 3 bases and J by 5 bases, 3 bases remained unmatched. Per germline, CDR1 SGHTS and CDR2 YDEGEE. CDR3 length: 14 amino acids. CDR3 residues: CASSWTGVDQPQHF. The CDR3, as DNA: TGTGCCAGCAGCTGGACAGGGGTTGATCAGCCCCAGCATTTT. The whole variable domain, remainder taken from reference TRBV5-8 and TRBJ1-5, is EAGVTQSPTHLIKTRGQQATLRCSPISGHTSVYWYQQALGLGLQFLLWYDEGEERNRGNFPPRFSGRQFPNYSSELNVNALELEDSALYLCASSWTGVDQPQHFGDGTRLSIL.

CDR3 loop: CASSPGQGDEAFF. In DNA form, the CDR3 reads TGTGCCAGCAGCCCTGGACAGGGCGATGAAGCTTTCTTT. This chain links TRBV5-4 with TRBJ1-1; TRBD1 agrees at 8 bases. Trimming removed 4 bases from V and 7 bases from J; junction bases left unmatched: 6. The germline CDR1 and CDR2 sequences are SGHNT and YYREEE (reference sequence). The CDR3 sequence is 13 residues long.

In regard to this clone: Compared with germline, one end of the junction differs, possibly owing to a read error. This chain joins TRBV7-7 and TRBJ1-1; 7 bases align to TRBD1. The CDR3 covers 13 residues. Germline assignment: CDR1 SSHAT and CDR2 FNYEAQ (reference sequence). The DNA for the CDR3 is TGTGCTAGCAGCCAGGGGGGGAACACTGAAGCTTTCTTT. Translated: CASSQGGNTEAFF.

The rearrangement uses TRBV5-4 and TRBJ1-2; 8 bases agree with TRBD1. Per germline, CDR1 SGHNT and CDR2 YYREEE (reference sequence). V gave up 4 bases and J gave up 8 bases; unmatched junction bases: 7. The CDR3 has 13 residues. As DNA, the CDR3 is TGTGCCAGCAGCCATCCACAGGGGGAAGGCTACACCTTC. It specifies CASSHPQGEGYTF. The variable domain in full, with the rest retrieved from reference TRBV5-4 and TRBJ1-2, is ETGVTQSPTHLIKTRGQQVTLRCSSQSGHNTVSWYQQALGQGPQFIFQYYREEENGRGNFPPRFSGLQFPNYSSELNVNALELDDSALYLCASSHPQGEGYTFGSGTRLTVV.

In its sample, this clone was seen once. The J gene is TRBJ1-6, the V gene TRBV15; D gene uncertain. V gave up 0 bases and J gave up 0 bases, with 15 bases separating them. This CDR3 has 19 residues. Germline CDR1 is LNHNV and CDR2 is YYDKDF (reference sequence). The CDR3 loop reads CATSREGAGSLSYNSPLHF. The CDR3 DNA reads as TGTGCCACCAGCAGAGAAGGCGCAGGCTCCCTCTCCTATAATTCACCCCTCCACTTT.